The next 28 T cell receptor beta chains were all read from a single sample in a study of cytomegalovirus exposure and HLA in healthy donors. Amplification used 60 Vbeta primers and 13 Jbeta primers. Data came from immunoSEQ multiplex PCR; TCRdb stores just in-frame clones and leaves some out. Of 150,000 or so clones detected, 85% appear once; the ten largest clones hold roughly 2.1%. Sequencing was performed on PBMCs. These receptor sequences come from a young man in good health and CMV-seropositive.

CDR3 in DNA: TGTGCCAGCAGTTACGTGTCAGGGTCGGAGACCCAGTACTTC. Its translation: CASSYVSGSETQYF. This chain connects TRBV6-5 to TRBJ2-5; D possibly corresponds to TRBD1 (5 bases). This CDR3 is 14 amino acids long. Trimming left V 2 bases short and J 5 bases short, with 12 bases between. Per germline, CDR1 MNHEY and CDR2 SVGAGI.

The chain has TRBV6-5 and TRBJ1-3, with a possible D match to TRBD1 (6 bases). Germline CDR1 reads MNHEY; CDR2 reads SVGAGI. Trimming stripped 6 bases from V and 0 bases from J, with 9 bases between. The CDR3 extends over 14 amino acids. The CDR3 reads CASRQGSSGNTIYF. The CDR3 DNA reads TGTGCCAGCAGGCAGGGGAGCTCTGGAAACACCATATATTTT.

This sequence joins TRBV13 and TRBJ2-3; 10 bases map to TRBD2. The V gene end was trimmed by 5 bases and the J gene end by 0 bases; junction bases not matched to a gene: 5. The CDR3 is made up of 16 amino acids. The germline CDR1 and CDR2 sequences are PRHDT and FYEKMQ (reference sequence). The CDR3 DNA reads as TGTGCCAGCAGCCCAATACTAGCGGGGAGCACAGATACGCAGTATTTT. Translation gives CASSPILAGSTDTQYF.

V and J are TRBV30 and TRBJ1-6; D remains ambiguous. CDR1 is GTSNPN and CDR2 is SVGIG in the germline V gene (reference sequence). The V gene lost 2 bases and the J gene lost 4 bases, with 12 bases spanning the gap. The CDR3 extends over 15 amino acids. The CDR3 DNA reads as TGTGCCTGGAGTTTCTCCTCTTCGTATAATTCACCCCTCCACTTT. This sequence encodes CAWSFSSSYNSPLHF. The full variable domain, in which reference TRBV30 and TRBJ1-6 provide the parts outside the CDR3, is SQTIHQWPATLVQPVGSPLSLECTVEGTSNPNLYWYRQAAGRGLQLLFYSVGIGQISSEVPQNLSASRPQDRQFILSSKKLLLSDSGFYLCAWSFSSSYNSPLHFGNGTRLTVT.

The chain has TRBV2 and TRBJ1-1; no clear D. Deletions cut 5 bases from V and 4 bases from J, with 11 bases between. The germline V gene has CDR1 SNHLY and CDR2 FYNNEI. The CDR3 totals 13 residues. The CDR3 here is CASSTTTGTEAFF. The DNA for the CDR3 is TGTGCCAGCAGTACAACGACGGGCACTGAAGCTTTCTTT.

The V and J genes are TRBV30 and TRBJ2-2, with 7 bases matching TRBD1. Per germline, CDR1 GTSNPN and CDR2 SVGIG (reference sequence). This CDR3 comprises 12 residues. The trim removed 4 bases at V and 5 bases at J, leaving 1 base unmatched. DNA of the CDR3: TGTGCCTGGACAGGGGGAACCGGGGAGCTGTTTTTT. It specifies CAWTGGTGELFF. The full variable domain, completed using reference TRBV30 and TRBJ2-2, is SQTIHQWPATLVQPVGSPLSLECTVEGTSNPNLYWYRQAAGRGLQLLFYSVGIGQISSEVPQNLSASRPQDRQFILSSKKLLLSDSGFYLCAWTGGTGELFFGEGSRLTVL.

The J gene is TRBJ2-7, the V gene TRBV27, with D tentatively TRBD1 (6 bases). Germline V gene sequence: CDR1 MNHEY, CDR2 SMNVEV (reference sequence). Deletions cut 5 bases from V and 3 bases from J, with 17 bases between. This CDR3 comprises 15 residues. In nucleotides, the CDR3 is TGTGCCAGCAGTATCGGACAGCTTAAAATCTACGAGCAGTACTTC. This sequence encodes CASSIGQLKIYEQYF.

The chain employs TRBV7-2 and TRBJ2-5, with 8 bases matching TRBD2. Germline assignment: CDR1 SGHTA and CDR2 FQGNSA. This CDR3 has 14 residues. The ends lost 7 bases at V and 5 bases at J; junction bases unmatched: 9. The CDR3 coding sequence is TGTGCCAGCACGACCGGGAGGGGGGAGGAGACCCAGTACTTC. Translation: CASTTGRGEETQYF. The variable domain in full, with the rest retrieved from reference TRBV7-2 and TRBJ2-5, is GAGVSQSPSNKVTEKGKDVELRCDPISGHTALYWYRQSLGQGLEFLIYFQGNSAPDKSGLPSDRFSAERTGGSVSTLTIQRTQQEDSAVYLCASTTGRGEETQYFGPGTRLLVL.

The chain links TRBV14 to TRBJ1-6; D is ambiguous. V was cut by 1 base and J by 9 bases, with 13 bases left in between. CDR1 and CDR2 (germline): SGHDN, FVKESK. This CDR3 is built from 15 residues. CDR3: CASSQGAPIGSPLHF. The CDR3 nucleotides read TGTGCCAGCAGCCAAGGGGCCCCTATCGGTTCACCCCTCCACTTT.

The CDR3 region is CASGGSGNTIYF. The CDR3 DNA is TGTGCCAGCGGCGGCTCTGGAAACACCATATATTTT. V and J are TRBV6-1 and TRBJ1-3; D gene ambiguous. The length of the CDR3 is 12 residues. The V end was cut by 8 bases, the J end by 0 bases, with 5 bases between. In germline, CDR1 is MNHNS, CDR2 SASEGT.

The rearrangement uses TRBV4-1 and TRBJ1-1, with TRBD1 matching 7 bases. The CDR3 covers 16 residues. After removal of 0 bases from V and 0 bases from J, the junction contained 4 bases not matched to a gene. CDR1 and CDR2 (germline): MGHRA, YSYEKL. CDR3 sequence reads: CASSQDIGTVNTEAFF. The CDR3 DNA reads as TGCGCCAGCAGCCAAGATATAGGGACAGTGAACACTGAAGCTTTCTTT.

The chain carries TRBV11-2 and TRBJ1-1, with TRBD1 as a possible D gene (5 bases). Looked up from germline, CDR1 is SGHAT and CDR2 is FQNNGV. Trimming removed 5 bases at V and 6 bases at J, with 10 bases between. The CDR3 is 12 residues long. The CDR3 DNA is TGTGCCAGCAGCCCCACGGGGGCTGAAGCTTTCTTT. Amino acids: CASSPTGAEAFF.

This sequence joins TRBV7-8 and TRBJ2-5, with 7 bases lining up with TRBD2. Germline V gene data show CDR1 as SGHVS and CDR2 as FQNEAQ. The CDR3 covers 14 residues. V trimming: 6 bases; J trimming: 5 bases; junction bases outside the gene matches: 9. CDR3 sequence (DNA): TGTGCCAGCAGTCTGGGAGGGGAGGGGGAGACCCAGTACTTC. Translation: CASSLGGEGETQYF.

The chain couples TRBV19 to TRBJ1-2; possibly TRBD1 for D (5 bases). Looked up from germline, CDR1 is LNHDA and CDR2 is SQIVND (reference sequence). V was shortened by 3 bases and J by 8 bases, with 10 bases between the two germline ends. The length of the CDR3 is 12 residues. The CDR3 spells CASSMGEGGYTF. CDR3 nucleotides: TGTGCCAGTAGTATGGGGGAGGGCGGCTACACCTTC.

This clone has only a few counts. The chain couples TRBV2 to TRBJ2-1; 7 nucleotides align to TRBD2. This CDR3 comprises 15 residues. Trimming took 3 bases from V and 3 from J; bases not matched to a gene: 5. The germline V gene has CDR1 SNHLY and CDR2 FYNNEI. CDR3 sequence reads: CASSDDGGGYNEQFF. In DNA form, the CDR3 reads TGTGCCAGCAGTGATGATGGCGGGGGCTACAATGAGCAGTTCTTC.

This clone was picked up one time. The chain employs TRBV6-5 and TRBJ2-2; D gene unclear. The CDR3 spans 12 residues. From germline, CDR1 is MNHEY and CDR2 SVGAGI. Trimming left V 6 bases short and J 7 bases short, with 9 bases between. This CDR3 is CASRLRNGELFF. Here the CDR3 DNA reads TGTGCCAGCAGACTGCGGAACGGGGAGCTGTTTTTT.

The chain joins TRBV7-2 to TRBJ1-5; no definite D call. The CDR3 totals 13 residues. The germline CDR1 and CDR2 sequences are SGHTA and FQGNSA. With 4 bases removed from V and 9 bases from J, the gap between germline ends came to 13 bases. The DNA of the CDR3 is TGTGCCAGCAGCTCTAGGGCGGGGTGGCCCCAGCATTTT. Its protein is CASSSRAGWPQHF.

As concerns this clone: This same CDR3 is encoded by further DNA sequences in the sample. CDR3 amino acids: CASSLRQGNEKLFF. In DNA, the CDR3 is TGTGCCAGCAGCTTAAGGCAGGGGAATGAAAAACTGTTTTTT. The chain is built from TRBV7-9 and TRBJ1-4; maybe TRBD1 (6 bases). V lost 2 bases and J lost 5, with 9 bases in between. Germline CDR1 reads SEHNR; CDR2 reads FQNEAQ (reference sequence). This CDR3 is built from 14 residues.

The rearrangement joins TRBV6-5 to TRBJ2-7; 10 bases map to TRBD2. Germline assignment: CDR1 MNHEY and CDR2 SVGAGI. V was pared by 2 bases and J by 4 bases, with 5 bases of the junction left unmatched. This CDR3 spans 15 amino acids. CDR3 DNA: TGTGCCAGCAGTTACCTTAGCGGGGGGCAATACGAGCAGTACTTC. It yields the protein CASSYLSGGQYEQYF.

This chain links TRBV2 with TRBJ1-1; 8 nucleotides align to TRBD1. Germline CDR1 SNHLY, CDR2 FYNNEI. CDR3 size: 14 residues. Trimming took 6 bases from V and 3 from J; bases not matched to a gene: 6. CDR3 protein: CASRAGGWDTEAFF. The CDR3 DNA sequence: TGTGCCAGCAGAGCAGGGGGCTGGGACACTGAAGCTTTCTTT.

The chain recombines TRBV4-3 with TRBJ2-3, with D unresolved. Germline CDR1 and CDR2: LGHNA and YSLEER. With 0 bases removed from V and 2 bases from J, the gap between germline ends came to 12 bases. The CDR3 totals 16 residues. CDR3 DNA: TGCGCCAGCAGCCAAGATTGGCGGCTAAACACAGATACGCAGTATTTT. Its protein is CASSQDWRLNTDTQYF.

This CDR3 reads CASSSGTGALEAFF. The CDR3 DNA sequence: TGTGCCAGCAGCTCCGGGACAGGGGCCCTTGAAGCTTTCTTT. V gene TRBV5-6 combines with J gene TRBJ1-1; 10 bases are shared with TRBD1. The ends lost 3 bases at V and 7 bases at J; junction bases unmatched: 6. Germline CDR1 is SGHDT and CDR2 is YYEEEE. The CDR3 spans 14 residues.

The genes are TRBV18 and TRBJ1-5; TRBD1 is a possible D gene (5 bases). Germline CDR1 is KGHSH and CDR2 is LQKENI. Between the trimmed V and J ends, which lost 6 bases and 4 bases, there was a span of 13 bases. This CDR3 spans 14 amino acids. In nucleotides, the CDR3 is TGTGCCAGCTCTCAGCTACAGGAGAATCAGCCCCAGCATTTT. It translates to CASSQLQENQPQHF.

This clone was observed a single time. V gene TRBV11-2 combines with J gene TRBJ2-1, with TRBD2 matching over 8 bases. Germline V gene data show CDR1 as SGHAT and CDR2 as FQNNGV. The CDR3 spans 13 residues. V was clipped by 8 bases and J by 7 bases; unmatched bases: 7. CDR3 residues: CASGGLARNEQFF. DNA of the CDR3: TGTGCCAGCGGAGGACTAGCTCGGAATGAGCAGTTCTTC. Together with reference TRBV11-2 and TRBJ2-1, the CDR3 gives the full variable domain: EAGVAQSPRYKIIEKRQSVAFWCNPISGHATLYWYQQILGQGPKLLIQFQNNGVVDDSQLPKDRFSAERLKGVDSTLKIQPAKLEDSAVYLCASGGLARNEQFFGPGTRLTVL.

This clone was detected only a few times. The rearrangement links TRBV7-8 to TRBJ1-1, with 11 positions matching TRBD1. Losses at the gene ends were 5 bases for V and 0 bases for J; bases not matched to a gene: 5. The CDR3 is made up of 16 amino acids. The V gene's germline CDR1 is SGHVS and CDR2 FQNEAQ. CDR3: CASSEPGQGVNTEAFF. CDR3 nucleotide sequence: TGTGCCAGCAGCGAACCGGGACAGGGGGTGAACACTGAAGCTTTCTTT.

This rearrangement joins TRBV23-1 to TRBJ1-1; the D is unclear. TRBV23-1 is an open reading frame whose function is uncertain. This CDR3 has 14 amino acids. Trimming left V 3 bases short and J 4 bases short, with 12 bases between. The DNA for the CDR3 is TGCGCCAGCAGTCATCCTCTAAACTGCACTGAAGCTTTCTTT. The encoded protein is CASSHPLNCTEAFF.

This chain links TRBV6-5 with TRBJ1-2; no firm D call. The CDR3 loop spans 13 amino acids. V was trimmed by 1 base and J by 7 bases, leaving 10 bases between them. Germline CDR1 reads MNHEY; CDR2 reads SVGAGI. The CDR3 sequence: CASSYFEGGGYTF. Here the CDR3 DNA reads TGTGCCAGCAGTTACTTCGAGGGCGGTGGCTACACCTTC.

The chain joins TRBV9 to TRBJ2-7; tentative D call: TRBD1 (6 bases). This CDR3 is 13 amino acids long. CDR1 SGDLS and CDR2 YYNGEE come from the germline V gene. Trimming cost V 4 bases and J 1 base, with 9 bases left between them. The CDR3 region is CASSRDTSYEQYF. For the CDR3, the DNA is TGTGCCAGCAGCCGGGACACTTCCTACGAGCAGTACTTC. Drawing the rest from reference TRBV9 and TRBJ2-7, the complete variable domain is DSGVTQTPKHLITATGQRVTLRCSPRSGDLSVYWYQQSLDQGLQFLIQYYNGEERAKGNILERFSAQQFPDLHSELNLSSLELGDSALYFCASSRDTSYEQYFGPGTRLTVT.